This TCR beta chain was captured by sequencing in a study of T cell repertoires in cytomegalovirus infection. In the study overall: Public TCR beta signatures were indicative of both CMV infection and a matching HLA type.

V lost 5 bases, J lost 8 bases, and 3 bases stayed unmatched. The CDR3 consists of 13 residues. Germline lookup yields CDR1 SGHTA and CDR2 FQGNSA. TCRdb re-analysed the reads in MiXCR, keeping a single row per CDR3 protein. The sample holds 250,000 to 300,000 distinct CDR3 sequences, 20% to 25% seen once. This clonotype was recorded many times. Its target is not known. This TCR was sampled from a human donor in good health (CMV status not recorded). Some clones in this sample may be carry-over from other donors' samples. The chain joins TRBV7-2 to TRBJ1-4; 9 bases line up with TRBD1. The sample was cultured PBMCs, taken from culture after CMV antigen stimulation. The CDR3 protein is CASSRQGEEKLFF. The CDR3 bases are TGTGCCAGCAGCCGACAGGGGGAGGAAAAACTGTTTTTT.